Listed below are T cell receptor beta chains from one sample, sequenced in a study of blood T cell repertoires in COVID-19. Using immunoSEQ multiplex PCR, the repertoire was profiled, and TCRdb retains in-frame clones only, with some absent. The sample comprises about 60,000 clones, 90% to 95% of which are singletons, and 7.3% rests with the top ten. Sequenced material: peripheral blood. The receptors derive from a human donor in a cohort sampled during active COVID-19. Each CDR3 is given with its conserved first and last residue. The D gene is left open where the match is weak. The size field is filled for only some rows; it gives once, few, many or a size class.

d_call: TRBD1
clone_size: .
j_call: TRBJ1-2
v_call: TRBV7-2
cdr3_aa: CASSLGTGGNYGYTF
cdr3_nt: TGTGCCAGCAGCCTAGGGACAGGGGGTAACTATGGCTACACCTTC

d_call: TRBD2
clone_size: .
j_call: TRBJ2-1
v_call: TRBV10-3
cdr3_aa: CAISEGWGAGVENEQFF
cdr3_nt: TGTGCCATCAGTGAGGGTTGGGGAGCGGGGGTTGAGAATGAGCAGTTCTTC

d_call: .
clone_size: few
j_call: TRBJ2-1
v_call: TRBV7-2
cdr3_aa: CASSQTGLNEQFF
cdr3_nt: TGTGCCAGCAGCCAAACAGGGCTCAATGAGCAGTTCTTC

d_call: TRBD2
clone_size: once
j_call: TRBJ2-7
v_call: TRBV7-2
cdr3_aa: CASSLAPPSSGGPSYEQYF
cdr3_nt: TGTGCCAGCAGCTTAGCCCCCCCAAGTAGCGGGGGGCCTTCCTACGAGCAGTACTTC

d_call: TRBD1
clone_size: .
j_call: TRBJ2-7
v_call: TRBV6-2/TRBV6-3
cdr3_aa: CASSYNTGAVGEQYF
cdr3_nt: TGTGCCAGCAGTTACAACACAGGGGCCGTCGGGGAGCAGTACTTC

d_call: .
clone_size: .
j_call: TRBJ1-1
v_call: TRBV6-5
cdr3_aa: CASTRQNTEAFF
cdr3_nt: TGTGCCAGCACGCGACAGAACACTGAAGCTTTCTTT

d_call: .
clone_size: .
j_call: TRBJ2-1
v_call: TRBV5-1
cdr3_aa: CASSLPSHNEQFF
cdr3_nt: TGCGCCAGCAGCTTGCCAAGCCACAATGAGCAGTTCTTC

d_call: TRBD1
clone_size: .
j_call: TRBJ2-1
v_call: TRBV6-4
cdr3_aa: CASSHRDRESGEQFF
cdr3_nt: TGTGCCAGCAGCCACCGGGACAGGGAATCAGGTGAGCAGTTCTTC

d_call: TRBD2
clone_size: once
j_call: TRBJ2-3
v_call: TRBV29-1
cdr3_aa: CSGERDRTDTQYF
cdr3_nt: TGCAGCGGGGAGCGGGACCGCACAGATACGCAGTATTTT

d_call: .
clone_size: .
j_call: TRBJ1-2
v_call: TRBV10-2
cdr3_aa: CASSEAGFGYTF
cdr3_nt: TGCGCCAGCAGTGAGGCGGGATTTGGGTACACCTTC

d_call: TRBD2
clone_size: .
j_call: TRBJ2-3
v_call: TRBV7-2
cdr3_aa: CASSSMTSASTDTQYF
cdr3_nt: TGTGCCAGCAGCTCAATGACTAGCGCTAGCACAGATACGCAGTATTTT

d_call: TRBD2
clone_size: .
j_call: TRBJ2-3
v_call: TRBV7-2
cdr3_aa: CASSGTSGINPTDTQYF
cdr3_nt: TGTGCCAGTTCCGGGACTAGCGGTATTAATCCCACAGATACGCAGTATTTT

d_call: TRBD1
clone_size: .
j_call: TRBJ2-3
v_call: TRBV7-8
cdr3_aa: CASSLNQGGTDTQYF
cdr3_nt: TGTGCCAGCAGCCTAAATCAGGGGGGCACAGATACGCAGTATTTT

d_call: .
clone_size: once
j_call: TRBJ2-1
v_call: TRBV19
cdr3_aa: CASSARLGLNEQFF
cdr3_nt: TGTGCCAGTAGTGCACGACTAGGTCTTAATGAGCAGTTCTTC

d_call: .
clone_size: .
j_call: TRBJ2-2
v_call: TRBV20-1
cdr3_aa: CSASRTGELFF
cdr3_nt: TGCAGTGCTAGTCGGACCGGGGAGCTGTTTTTT

d_call: TRBD2
clone_size: .
j_call: TRBJ2-1
v_call: TRBV10-3
cdr3_aa: CAISESLAGGTYNEQFF
cdr3_nt: TGTGCCATCAGTGAGTCACTAGCGGGGGGGACCTACAATGAGCAGTTCTTC

d_call: .
clone_size: .
j_call: TRBJ1-6
v_call: TRBV7-3
cdr3_aa: CASSLLGREGSPLHF
cdr3_nt: TGTGCCAGCAGCCTTCTCGGGAGGGAAGGTTCACCCCTCCACTTT

d_call: TRBD1
clone_size: .
j_call: TRBJ2-5
v_call: TRBV19
cdr3_aa: CASSIRLTGARQETQYF
cdr3_nt: TGTGCCAGTAGTATAAGGTTAACAGGGGCTCGCCAAGAGACCCAGTACTTC

d_call: .
clone_size: .
j_call: TRBJ1-2
v_call: TRBV2
cdr3_aa: CASSANGNYGYTF
cdr3_nt: TGTGCCAGCAGTGCCAACGGTAACTATGGCTACACCTTC

d_call: .
clone_size: .
j_call: TRBJ2-7
v_call: TRBV21-1
cdr3_aa: CASSKGAHRSLYEQYF
cdr3_nt: TGTGCCAGCAGCAAAGGTGCTCATCGGAGCCTCTACGAGCAGTACTTC

d_call: TRBD2
clone_size: .
j_call: TRBJ2-1
v_call: TRBV3-1/TRBV3-2
cdr3_aa: CASGQGSGSYNEQFF
cdr3_nt: TGTGCCAGCGGCCAAGGTAGCGGGAGCTACAATGAGCAGTTCTTC

d_call: .
clone_size: .
j_call: TRBJ2-2
v_call: TRBV28
cdr3_aa: CASSLVSNTGELFF
cdr3_nt: TGTGCCAGCAGTTTAGTCAGTAACACCGGGGAGCTGTTTTTT

d_call: .
clone_size: .
j_call: TRBJ2-1
v_call: TRBV16
cdr3_aa: CASSAPTEQFF
cdr3_nt: TGTGCCAGCAGCGCCCCTACGGAGCAGTTCTTC

d_call: TRBD1
clone_size: .
j_call: TRBJ1-2
v_call: TRBV4-1
cdr3_aa: CASSQVGRDSNYGYTF
cdr3_nt: TGCGCCAGCAGCCAAGTAGGTAGGGACAGTAACTATGGCTACACCTTC

d_call: .
clone_size: .
j_call: TRBJ2-1
v_call: TRBV7-2
cdr3_aa: CASSLAASSYNEQFF
cdr3_nt: TGTGCCAGCAGCTTAGCAGCTAGCTCCTACAATGAGCAGTTCTTC

d_call: TRBD2
clone_size: .
j_call: TRBJ2-3
v_call: TRBV25-1
cdr3_aa: CASSYSGVFPGATQYF
cdr3_nt: TGTGCCAGCAGTTATAGCGGGGTATTCCCTGGCGCCACGCAGTATTTT

d_call: TRBD1
clone_size: .
j_call: TRBJ1-5
v_call: TRBV7-2
cdr3_aa: CASSLDGQGYQPQHF
cdr3_nt: TGTGCCAGCAGCTTAGACGGACAGGGGTATCAGCCCCAGCATTTT